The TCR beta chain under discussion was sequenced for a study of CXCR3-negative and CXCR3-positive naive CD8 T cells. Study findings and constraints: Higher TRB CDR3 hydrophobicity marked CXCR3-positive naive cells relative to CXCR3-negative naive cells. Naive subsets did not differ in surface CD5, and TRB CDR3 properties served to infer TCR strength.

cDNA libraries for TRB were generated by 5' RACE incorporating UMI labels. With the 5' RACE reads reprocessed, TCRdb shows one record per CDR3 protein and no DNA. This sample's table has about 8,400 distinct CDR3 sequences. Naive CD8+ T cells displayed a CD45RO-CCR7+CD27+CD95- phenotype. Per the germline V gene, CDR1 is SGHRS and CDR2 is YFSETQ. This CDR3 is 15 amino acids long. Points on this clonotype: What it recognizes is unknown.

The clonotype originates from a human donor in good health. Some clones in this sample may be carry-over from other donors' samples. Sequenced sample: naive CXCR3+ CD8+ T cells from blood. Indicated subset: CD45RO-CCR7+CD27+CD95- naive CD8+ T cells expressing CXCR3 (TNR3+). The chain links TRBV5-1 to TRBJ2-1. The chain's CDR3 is CASTLASPSYNEQFF.